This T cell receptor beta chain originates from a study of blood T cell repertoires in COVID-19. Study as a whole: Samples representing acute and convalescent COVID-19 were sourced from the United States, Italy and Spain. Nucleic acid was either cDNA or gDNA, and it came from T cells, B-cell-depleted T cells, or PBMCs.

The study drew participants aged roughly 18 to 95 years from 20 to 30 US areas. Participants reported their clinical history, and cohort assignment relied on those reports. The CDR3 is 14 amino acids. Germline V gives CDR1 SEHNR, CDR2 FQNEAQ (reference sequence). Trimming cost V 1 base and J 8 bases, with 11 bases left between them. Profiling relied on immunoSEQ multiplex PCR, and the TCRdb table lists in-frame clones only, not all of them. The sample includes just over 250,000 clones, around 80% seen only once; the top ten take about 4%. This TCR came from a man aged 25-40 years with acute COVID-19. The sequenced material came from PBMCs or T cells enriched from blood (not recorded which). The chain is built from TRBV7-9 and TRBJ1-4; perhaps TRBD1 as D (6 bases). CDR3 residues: CASSLGTDKEKLFF. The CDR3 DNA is TGTGCCAGCAGCTTAGGGACAGATAAAGAAAAACTGTTTTTT.